The clone carrying this T cell receptor (beta chain) was observed many times. What it binds is not known. TCRdb ran MiXCR on the 5' RACE reads and lists one entry per CDR3 protein. Of 100,000 or so distinct CDR3 sequences detected, around 4.8% appear once; the ten largest clones hold about 20%. This entry belongs to a study of spatial heterogeneity in lung cancer. Turning to the study itself: The study consistently detected more beta-chain than alpha-chain sequences. Across tumor regions, counts of TCR transcripts showed a strong correlation with a T cell module score derived from matched bulk RNA-seq.

The CDR3 sequence is 15 residues long. Trimming at V came to 6 bases and at J to 3 bases, leaving 8 bases not matched to a gene. CDR1 and CDR2 (germline): DFQATT, SNEGSKA (reference sequence). Time point: sample taken at primary tumor resection. Untreated early-stage non-small cell lung cancer patients, fewer than 85 in total, were the donors. The sequenced material consisted of unsorted whole RNA from tumor, nontumor lung or frozen PBMC. Overall study results and limits: Counts that tracked tumor mutation counts were those of expanded intratumoral alpha and beta TCRs.

This chain uses TRBV20-1 with TRBJ2-7; TRBD2 matches 13 bases. This clonotype was obtained from a male donor with early-stage non-small cell lung cancer. The sample consisted of lung tumor tissue, taken at surgery. In DNA form, the CDR3 reads TGCAGTGCGGAAGCACGGACTAGCGGGAGCTACGAGCAGTACTTC. Residues: CSAEARTSGSYEQYF.